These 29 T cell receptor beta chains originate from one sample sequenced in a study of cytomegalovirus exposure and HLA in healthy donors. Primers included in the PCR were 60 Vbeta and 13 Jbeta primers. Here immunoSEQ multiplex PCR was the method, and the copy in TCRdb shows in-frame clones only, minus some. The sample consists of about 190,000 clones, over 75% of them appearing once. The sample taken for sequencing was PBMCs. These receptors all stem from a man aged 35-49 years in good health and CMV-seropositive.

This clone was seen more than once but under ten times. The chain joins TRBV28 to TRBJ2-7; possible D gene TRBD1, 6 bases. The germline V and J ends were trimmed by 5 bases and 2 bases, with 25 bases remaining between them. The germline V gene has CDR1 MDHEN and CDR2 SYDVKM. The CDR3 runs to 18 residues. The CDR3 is CASSPRDTIFQGPYEQYF. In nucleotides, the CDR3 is TGTGCCAGCAGTCCCCGGGACACTATTTTTCAAGGACCCTACGAGCAGTACTTC.

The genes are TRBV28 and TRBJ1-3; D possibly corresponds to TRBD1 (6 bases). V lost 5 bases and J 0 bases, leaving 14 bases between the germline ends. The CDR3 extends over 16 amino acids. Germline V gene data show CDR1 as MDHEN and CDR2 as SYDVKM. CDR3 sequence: CASSPRDMSSGNTIYF. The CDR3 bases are TGTGCCAGCAGTCCCCGGGACATGAGCTCTGGAAACACCATATATTTT.

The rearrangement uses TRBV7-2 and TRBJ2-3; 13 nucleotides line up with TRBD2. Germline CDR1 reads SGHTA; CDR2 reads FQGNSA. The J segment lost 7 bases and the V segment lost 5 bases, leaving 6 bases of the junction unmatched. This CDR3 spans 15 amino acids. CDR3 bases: TGTGCCAGCAGCCCAGGACTAGCGGGGGCGTATACGCAGTATTTT. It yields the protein CASSPGLAGAYTQYF.

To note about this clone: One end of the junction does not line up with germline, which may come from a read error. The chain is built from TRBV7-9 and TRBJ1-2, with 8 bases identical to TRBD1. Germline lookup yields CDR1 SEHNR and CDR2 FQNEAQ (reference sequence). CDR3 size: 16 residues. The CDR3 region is CSSSLAEAGGGGGYTF. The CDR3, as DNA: TGTTCCAGCAGCTTAGCGGAAGCAGGGGGCGGTGGTGGCTACACCTTC.

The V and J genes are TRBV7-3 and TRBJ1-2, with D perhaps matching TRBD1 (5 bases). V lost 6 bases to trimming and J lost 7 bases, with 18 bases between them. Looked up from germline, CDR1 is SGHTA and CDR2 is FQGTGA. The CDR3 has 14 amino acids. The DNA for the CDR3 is TGTGCCAGCAGGAACCCGGGGGGACCCACTGGCTACACCTTC. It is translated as CASRNPGGPTGYTF. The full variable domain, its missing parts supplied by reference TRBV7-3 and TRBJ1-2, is GAGVSQTPSNKVTEKGKYVELRCDPISGHTALYWYRQSLGQGPEFLIYFQGTGAADDSGLPNDRFFAVRPEGSVSTLKIQRTERGDSAVYLCASRNPGGPTGYTFGSGTRLTVV.

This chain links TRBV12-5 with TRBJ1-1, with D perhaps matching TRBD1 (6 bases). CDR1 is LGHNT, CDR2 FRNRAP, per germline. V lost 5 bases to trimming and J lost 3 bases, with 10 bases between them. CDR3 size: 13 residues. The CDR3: CASGPRQDTEAFF. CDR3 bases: TGTGCTAGTGGTCCCAGACAGGACACTGAAGCTTTCTTT.

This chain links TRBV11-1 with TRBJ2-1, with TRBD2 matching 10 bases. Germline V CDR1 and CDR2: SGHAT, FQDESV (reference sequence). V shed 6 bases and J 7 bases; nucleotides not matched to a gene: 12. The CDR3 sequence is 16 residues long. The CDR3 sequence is CASSTLPGLASNEQFF. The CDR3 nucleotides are TGTGCCAGCAGTACACTCCCGGGACTAGCGTCAAATGAGCAGTTCTTC. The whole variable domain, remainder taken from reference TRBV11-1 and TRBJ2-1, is EAEVAQSPRYKITEKSQAVAFWCDPISGHATLYWYRQILGQGPELLVQFQDESVVDDSQLPKDRFSAERLKGVDSTLKIQPAELGDSAMYLCASSTLPGLASNEQFFGPGTRLTVL.

The CDR3 here is CASSSARGYGYTF. As DNA, the CDR3 is TGTGCCAGCAGCTCGGCCCGGGGGTATGGCTACACCTTC. The V call is TRBV7-9, the J call TRBJ1-2, with D possibly TRBD1 on 5 matching bases. CDR1 SEHNR and CDR2 FQNEAQ come from the germline V gene (reference sequence). This CDR3 is 13 amino acids long. The V end was cut by 4 bases, the J end by 5 bases, with 11 bases between.

The CDR3 bases are TGTGCCAGCCAGCAGTCCCGGGGGAACACTGAAGCTTTCTTT. Amino acid sequence: CASQQSRGNTEAFF. This chain uses TRBV11-1 with TRBJ1-1; the D is unclear. Trimming removed 8 bases from V and 1 base from J, with 14 bases in between. From germline, CDR1 is SGHAT and CDR2 FQDESV (reference sequence). The CDR3 runs to 14 residues.

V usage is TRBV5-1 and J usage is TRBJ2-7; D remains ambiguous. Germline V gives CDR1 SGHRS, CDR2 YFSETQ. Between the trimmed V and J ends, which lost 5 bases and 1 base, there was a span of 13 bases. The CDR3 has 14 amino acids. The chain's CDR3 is CASRGELNSYEQYF. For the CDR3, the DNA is TGCGCCAGCAGAGGAGAGCTCAATTCCTACGAGCAGTACTTC.

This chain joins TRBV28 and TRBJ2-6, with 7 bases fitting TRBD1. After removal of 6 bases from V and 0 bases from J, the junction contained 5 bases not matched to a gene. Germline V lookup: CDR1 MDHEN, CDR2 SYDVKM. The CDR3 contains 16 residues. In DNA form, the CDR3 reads TGTGCCAGCAGGACAGGGTGGGACTCTGGGGCCAACGTCCTGACTTTC. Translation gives CASRTGWDSGANVLTF.

CDR3 DNA sequence: TGTGCCCTCCAGAGGGTGTTACGGAACCAAGAGACCCAGTACTTC. This codes for CALQRVLRNQETQYF. The V and J genes are TRBV6-1 and TRBJ2-5; a possible D gene is TRBD2 (5 bases). Germline values: CDR1 MNHNS, CDR2 SASEGT. Trimming pared 11 bases from V and 0 bases from J, leaving 19 bases between. The CDR3 sequence is 15 residues long.

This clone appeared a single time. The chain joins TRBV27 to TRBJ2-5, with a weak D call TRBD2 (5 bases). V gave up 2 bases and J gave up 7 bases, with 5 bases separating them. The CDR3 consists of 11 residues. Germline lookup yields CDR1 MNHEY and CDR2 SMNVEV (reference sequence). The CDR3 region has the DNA TGTGCCAGCAGTTTAGGAGGGACCCAGTACTTC. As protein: CASSLGGTQYF.

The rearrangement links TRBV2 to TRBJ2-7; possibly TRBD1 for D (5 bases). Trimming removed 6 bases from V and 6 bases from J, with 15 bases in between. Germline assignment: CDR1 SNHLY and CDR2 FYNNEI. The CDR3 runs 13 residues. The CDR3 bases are TGTGCCAGCAGGCAAAGGGGCCATTCCGAGCAGTACTTC. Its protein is CASRQRGHSEQYF. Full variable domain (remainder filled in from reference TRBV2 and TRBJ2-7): EPEVTQTPSHQVTQMGQEVILRCVPISNHLYFYWYRQILGQKVEFLVSFYNNEISEKSEIFDDQFSVERPDGSNFTLKIRSTKLEDSAMYFCASRQRGHSEQYFGPGTRLTVT.

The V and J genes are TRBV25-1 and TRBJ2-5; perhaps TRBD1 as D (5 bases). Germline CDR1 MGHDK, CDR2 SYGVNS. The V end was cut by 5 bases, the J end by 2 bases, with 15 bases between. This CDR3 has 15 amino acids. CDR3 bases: TGTGCCAGCAGTCCTCCCCCACCAGGGCAAGAGACCCAGTACTTC. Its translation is CASSPPPPGQETQYF.

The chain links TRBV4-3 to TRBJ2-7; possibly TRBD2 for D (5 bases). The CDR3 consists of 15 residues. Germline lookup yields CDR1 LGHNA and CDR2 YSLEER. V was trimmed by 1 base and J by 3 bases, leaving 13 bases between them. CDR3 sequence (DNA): TGCGCCAGCAGCCAAGGTCTGGGTAGCGACTACGAGCAGTACTTC. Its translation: CASSQGLGSDYEQYF.

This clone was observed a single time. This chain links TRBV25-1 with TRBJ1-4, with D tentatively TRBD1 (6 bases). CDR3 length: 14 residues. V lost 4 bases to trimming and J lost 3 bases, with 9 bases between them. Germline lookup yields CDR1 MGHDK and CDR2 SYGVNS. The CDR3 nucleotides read TGTGCCAGCAGTGCGCCAGGGGCTAATGAAAAACTGTTTTTT. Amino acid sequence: CASSAPGANEKLFF.

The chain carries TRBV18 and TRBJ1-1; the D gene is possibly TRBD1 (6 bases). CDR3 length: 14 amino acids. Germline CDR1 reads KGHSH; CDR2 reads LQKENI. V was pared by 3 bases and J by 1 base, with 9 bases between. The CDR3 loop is CASSPIQGNTEAFF. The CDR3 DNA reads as TGTGCCAGCTCACCGATACAGGGGAACACTGAAGCTTTCTTT.

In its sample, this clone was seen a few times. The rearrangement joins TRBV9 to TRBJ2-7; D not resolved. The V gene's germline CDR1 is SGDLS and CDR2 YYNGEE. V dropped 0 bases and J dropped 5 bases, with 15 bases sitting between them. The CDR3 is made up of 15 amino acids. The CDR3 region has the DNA TGTGCCAGCAGCGTAGATGGTAAACTTACAGACGAGCAGTACTTC. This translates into CASSVDGKLTDEQYF.

CDR3 coding DNA: TGCGCCAGCAGCTTGGGCAGGGGGCCTGGAAACACCATATATTTT. Protein sequence: CASSLGRGPGNTIYF. The chain has TRBV5-1 and TRBJ1-3; 8 bases are a match to TRBD1. Trimming took 0 bases from V and 2 from J; bases not matched to a gene: 1. This CDR3 comprises 15 residues. CDR1 SGHRS and CDR2 YFSETQ come from the germline V gene.

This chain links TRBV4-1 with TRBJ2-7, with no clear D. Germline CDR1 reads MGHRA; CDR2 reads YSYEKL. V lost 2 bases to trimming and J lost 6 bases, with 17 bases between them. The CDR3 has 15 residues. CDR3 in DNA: TGCGCCAGCAGCCAACCCGCGGCTCAAGGCGTCGAGCAGTACTTC. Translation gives CASSQPAAQGVEQYF.

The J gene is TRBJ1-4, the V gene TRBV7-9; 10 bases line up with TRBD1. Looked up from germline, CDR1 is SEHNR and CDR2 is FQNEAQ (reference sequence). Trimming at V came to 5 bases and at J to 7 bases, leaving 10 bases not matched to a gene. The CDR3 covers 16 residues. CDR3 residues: CASSEGQGFDREKLFF. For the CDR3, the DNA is TGTGCCAGCAGCGAGGGACAGGGGTTTGACCGTGAAAAACTGTTTTTT.

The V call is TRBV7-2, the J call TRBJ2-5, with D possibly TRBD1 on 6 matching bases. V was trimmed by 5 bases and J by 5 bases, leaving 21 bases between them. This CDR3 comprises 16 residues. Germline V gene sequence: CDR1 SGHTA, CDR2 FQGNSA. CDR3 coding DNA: TGTGCCAGCAGCCCCAATCCCCAGGGGCGCCGGGAGACCCAGTACTTC. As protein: CASSPNPQGRRETQYF.

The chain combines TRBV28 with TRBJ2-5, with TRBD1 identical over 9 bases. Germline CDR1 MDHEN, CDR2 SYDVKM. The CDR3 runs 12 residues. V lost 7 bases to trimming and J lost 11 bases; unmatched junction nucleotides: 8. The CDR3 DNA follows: TGTGCCAGCATCCCGGGACAGGGAGTGCAGTACTTC. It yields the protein CASIPGQGVQYF.

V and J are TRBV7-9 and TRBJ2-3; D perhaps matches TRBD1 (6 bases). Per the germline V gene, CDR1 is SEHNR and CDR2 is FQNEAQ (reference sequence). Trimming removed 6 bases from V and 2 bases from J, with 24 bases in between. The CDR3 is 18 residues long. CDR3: CASSFDPRDTKDTDTQYF. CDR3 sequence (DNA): TGTGCCAGCAGTTTTGATCCCCGGGACACCAAGGACACAGATACGCAGTATTTT.

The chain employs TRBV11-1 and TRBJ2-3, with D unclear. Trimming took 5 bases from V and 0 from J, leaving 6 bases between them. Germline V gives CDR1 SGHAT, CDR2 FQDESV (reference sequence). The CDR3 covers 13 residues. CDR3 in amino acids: CASSATSTDTQYF. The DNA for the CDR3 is TGTGCCAGCAGCGCCACTAGCACAGATACGCAGTATTTT.

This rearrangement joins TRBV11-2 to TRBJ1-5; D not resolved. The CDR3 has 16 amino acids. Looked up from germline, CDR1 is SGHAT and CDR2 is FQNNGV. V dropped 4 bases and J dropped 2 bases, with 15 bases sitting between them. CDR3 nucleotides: TGTGCCAGCAGCTCGGGCCGGGTGGGAGGCAATCAGCCCCAGCATTTT. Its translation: CASSSGRVGGNQPQHF.

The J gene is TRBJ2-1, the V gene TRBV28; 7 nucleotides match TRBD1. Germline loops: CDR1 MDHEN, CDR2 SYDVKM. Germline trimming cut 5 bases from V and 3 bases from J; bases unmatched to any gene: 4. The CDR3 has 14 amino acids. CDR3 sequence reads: CASSDRDSYNEQFF. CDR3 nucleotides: TGTGCCAGCAGTGACCGGGACAGCTACAATGAGCAGTTCTTC. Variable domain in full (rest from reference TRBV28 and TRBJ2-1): DVKVTQSSRYLVKRTGEKVFLECVQDMDHENMFWYRQDPGLGLRLIYFSYDVKMKEKGDIPEGYSVSREKKERFSLILESASTNQTSMYLCASSDRDSYNEQFFGPGTRLTVL.

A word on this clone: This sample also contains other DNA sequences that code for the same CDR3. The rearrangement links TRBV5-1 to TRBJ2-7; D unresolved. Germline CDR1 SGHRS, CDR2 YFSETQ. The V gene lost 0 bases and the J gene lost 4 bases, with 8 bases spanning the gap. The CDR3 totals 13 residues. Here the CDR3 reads CASSLDGVYEQYF. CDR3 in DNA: TGCGCCAGCAGCTTGGACGGTGTGTACGAGCAGTACTTC.